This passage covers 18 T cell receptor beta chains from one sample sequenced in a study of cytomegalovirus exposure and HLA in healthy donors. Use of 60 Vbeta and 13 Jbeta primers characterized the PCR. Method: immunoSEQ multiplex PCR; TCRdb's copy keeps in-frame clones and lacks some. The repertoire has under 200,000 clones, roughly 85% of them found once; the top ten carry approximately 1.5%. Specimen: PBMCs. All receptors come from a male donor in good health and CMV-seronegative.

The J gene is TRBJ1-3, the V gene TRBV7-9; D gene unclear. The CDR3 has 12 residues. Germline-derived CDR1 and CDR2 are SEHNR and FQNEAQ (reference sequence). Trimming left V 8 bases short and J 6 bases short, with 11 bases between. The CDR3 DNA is TGTGCCAGCGTAGCCCCGGAAAACACCATATATTTT. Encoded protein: CASVAPENTIYF.

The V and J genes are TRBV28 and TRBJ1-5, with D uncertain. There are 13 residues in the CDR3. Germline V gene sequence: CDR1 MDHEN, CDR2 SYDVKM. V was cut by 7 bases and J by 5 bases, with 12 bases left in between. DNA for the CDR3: TGTGCCAGCACCAGAACCCCCCATCAGCCCCAGCATTTT. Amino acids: CASTRTPHQPQHF.

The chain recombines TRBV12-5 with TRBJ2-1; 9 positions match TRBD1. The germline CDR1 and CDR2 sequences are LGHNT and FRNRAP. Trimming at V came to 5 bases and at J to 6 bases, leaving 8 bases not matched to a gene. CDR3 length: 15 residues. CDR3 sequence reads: CASGERQGGSNEQFF. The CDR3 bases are TGTGCTAGTGGTGAGAGACAGGGGGGGAGCAATGAGCAGTTCTTC.

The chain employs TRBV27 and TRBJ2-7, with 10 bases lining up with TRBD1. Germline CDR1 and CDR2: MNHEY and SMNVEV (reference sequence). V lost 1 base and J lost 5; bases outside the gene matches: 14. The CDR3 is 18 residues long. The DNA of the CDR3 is TGTGCCAGCAGTTTATACCGACCATTAAGGGACAGGGGAAACGAGCAGTACTTC. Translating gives CASSLYRPLRDRGNEQYF.

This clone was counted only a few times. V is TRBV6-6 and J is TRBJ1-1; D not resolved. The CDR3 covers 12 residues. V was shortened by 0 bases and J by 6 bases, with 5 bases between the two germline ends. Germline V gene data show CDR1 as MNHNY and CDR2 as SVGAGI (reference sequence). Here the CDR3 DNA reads TGTGCCAGCAGTTACTCGTCCGCTGAAGCTTTCTTT. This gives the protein CASSYSSAEAFF.

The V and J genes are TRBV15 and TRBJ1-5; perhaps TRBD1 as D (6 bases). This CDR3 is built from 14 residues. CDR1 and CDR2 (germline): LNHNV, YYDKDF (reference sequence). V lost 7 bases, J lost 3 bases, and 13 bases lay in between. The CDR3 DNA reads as TGTGCCACCACAGGGGATTTAGACAATCAGCCCCAGCATTTT. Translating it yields CATTGDLDNQPQHF. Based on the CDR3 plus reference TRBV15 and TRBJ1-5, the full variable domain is DAMVIQNPRYQVTQFGKPVTLSCSQTLNHNVMYWYQQKSSQAPKLLFHYYDKDFNNEADTPDNFQSRRPNTSFCFLDIRSPGLGDTAMYLCATTGDLDNQPQHFGDGTRLSIL.

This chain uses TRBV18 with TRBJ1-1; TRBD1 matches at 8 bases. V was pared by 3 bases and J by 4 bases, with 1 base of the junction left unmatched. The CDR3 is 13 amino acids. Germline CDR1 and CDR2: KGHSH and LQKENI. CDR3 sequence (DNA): TGTGCCAGCTCACCCGACAGGGGCACTGAAGCTTTCTTT. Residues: CASSPDRGTEAFF. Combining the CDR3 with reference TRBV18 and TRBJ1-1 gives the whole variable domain NAGVMQNPRHLVRRRGQEARLRCSPMKGHSHVYWYRQLPEEGLKFMVYLQKENIIDESGMPKERFSAEFPKEGPSILRIQQVVRGDSAAYFCASSPDRGTEAFFGQGTRLTVV.

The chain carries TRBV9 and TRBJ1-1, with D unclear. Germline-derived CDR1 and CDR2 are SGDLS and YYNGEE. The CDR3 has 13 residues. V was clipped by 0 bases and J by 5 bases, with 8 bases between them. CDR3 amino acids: CASSVAGRTEAFF. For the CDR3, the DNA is TGTGCCAGCAGCGTAGCTGGGAGGACTGAAGCTTTCTTT.

CDR3 residues: CASSRNRGYSYNEQFF. The CDR3 DNA sequence: TGTGCCAGCAGCCGAAACCGGGGTTACTCCTACAATGAGCAGTTCTTC. The J gene is TRBJ2-1, the V gene TRBV7-9, with D possibly TRBD2 on 5 matching bases. V lost 5 bases, J lost 0 bases, and 14 bases lay in between. Germline CDR1 and CDR2: SEHNR and FQNEAQ (reference sequence). The length of the CDR3 is 16 residues.

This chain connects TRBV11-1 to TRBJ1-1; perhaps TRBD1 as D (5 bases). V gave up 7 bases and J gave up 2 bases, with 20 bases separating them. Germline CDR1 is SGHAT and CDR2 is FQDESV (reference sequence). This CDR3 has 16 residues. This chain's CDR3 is CASTQPGRQINTEAFF. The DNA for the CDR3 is TGTGCCAGCACTCAACCCGGGAGACAGATAAACACTGAAGCTTTCTTT. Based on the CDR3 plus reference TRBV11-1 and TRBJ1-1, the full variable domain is EAEVAQSPRYKITEKSQAVAFWCDPISGHATLYWYRQILGQGPELLVQFQDESVVDDSQLPKDRFSAERLKGVDSTLKIQPAELGDSAMYLCASTQPGRQINTEAFFGQGTRLTVV.

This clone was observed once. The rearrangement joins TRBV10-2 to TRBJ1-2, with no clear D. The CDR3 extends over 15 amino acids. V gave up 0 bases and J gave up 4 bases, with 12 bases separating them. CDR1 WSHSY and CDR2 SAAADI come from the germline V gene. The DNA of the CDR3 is TGCGCCAGCAGTGAGTCTACATTCTCTCGCTATGGCTACACCTTC. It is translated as CASSESTFSRYGYTF.

CDR3 coding DNA: TGTGCCAGTAGTAGCGGGAGTCTGGCTTGGCAGTACTTC. It specifies CASSSGSLAWQYF. The rearrangement uses TRBV19 and TRBJ2-7; TRBD2 matches 7 bases. V shed 4 bases and J 9 bases; nucleotides not matched to a gene: 9. This CDR3 has 13 amino acids. The V gene's germline CDR1 is LNHDA and CDR2 SQIVND (reference sequence).

DNA for the CDR3: TGTGCCAGCAGCTTGCGCGGGGGTGGGCAGCCCCAGCATTTT. This codes for CASSLRGGGQPQHF. The chain has TRBV5-4 and TRBJ1-5, with a tentative D call TRBD1 (5 bases). Trimming took 1 base from V and 7 from J, leaving 12 bases between them. This CDR3 spans 14 amino acids. Per germline, CDR1 SGHNT and CDR2 YYREEE (reference sequence). Complete variable domain (other parts from reference TRBV5-4 and TRBJ1-5): ETGVTQSPTHLIKTRGQQVTLRCSSQSGHNTVSWYQQALGQGPQFIFQYYREEENGRGNFPPRFSGLQFPNYSSELNVNALELDDSALYLCASSLRGGGQPQHFGDGTRLSIL.

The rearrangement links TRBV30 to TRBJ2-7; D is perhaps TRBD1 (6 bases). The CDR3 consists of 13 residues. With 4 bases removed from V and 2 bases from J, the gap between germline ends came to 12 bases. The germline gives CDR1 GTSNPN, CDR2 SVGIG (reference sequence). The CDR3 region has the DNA TGTGCCTGGAACAGGGAGCTTCCCTACGAGCAGTACTTC. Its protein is CAWNRELPYEQYF.

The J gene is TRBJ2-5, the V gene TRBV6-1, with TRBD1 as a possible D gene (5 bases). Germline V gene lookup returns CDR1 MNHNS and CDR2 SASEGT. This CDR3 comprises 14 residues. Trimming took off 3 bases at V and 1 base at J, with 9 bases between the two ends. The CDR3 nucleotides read TGTGCCAGCAGTGACCAAGGGGCCCAAGAGACCCAGTACTTC. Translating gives CASSDQGAQETQYF.

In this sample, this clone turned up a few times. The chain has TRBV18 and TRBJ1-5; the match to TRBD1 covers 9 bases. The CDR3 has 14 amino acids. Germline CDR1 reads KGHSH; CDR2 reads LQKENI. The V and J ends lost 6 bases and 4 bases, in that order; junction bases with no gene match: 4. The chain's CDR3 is CASSQTGGNQPQHF. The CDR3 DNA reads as TGTGCCAGCTCGCAGACAGGGGGTAATCAGCCCCAGCATTTT.

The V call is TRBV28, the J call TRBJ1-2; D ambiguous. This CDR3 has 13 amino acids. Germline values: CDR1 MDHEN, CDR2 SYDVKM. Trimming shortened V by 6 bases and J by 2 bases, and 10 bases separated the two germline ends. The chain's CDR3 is CASRGTVNYGYTF. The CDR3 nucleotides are TGTGCCAGCAGGGGTACAGTGAACTATGGCTACACCTTC.

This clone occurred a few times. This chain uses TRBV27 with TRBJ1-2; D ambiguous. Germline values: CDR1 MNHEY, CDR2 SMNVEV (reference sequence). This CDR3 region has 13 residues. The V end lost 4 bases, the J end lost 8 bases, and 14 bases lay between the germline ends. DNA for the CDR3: TGTGCCAGCAGTTCAGGACTAGTACAGGGCTACACCTTC. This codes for CASSSGLVQGYTF.